These 29 T cell receptor beta chains originate from one sample sequenced in a study of T cell responses to AZD1222 COVID-19 vaccine. Clones were sequenced by immunoSEQ multiplex PCR, and TCRdb holds only the in-frame ones, with some missing. The table lists about 120,000 clones, roughly nine tenths of them singletons. This specimen consisted of peripheral blood, obtained 28 days after the second AZD1222 dose. The receptors come from an adult who received the AZD1222 COVID-19 vaccine.

The rearrangement uses TRBV4-2 and TRBJ2-1; 14 bases fit TRBD2. V was clipped by 4 bases and J by 3 bases; unmatched bases: 11. CDR3 length: 19 residues. From germline, CDR1 is LGHNA and CDR2 YNFKEQ. CDR3 in amino acids: CASSLLRTSGGNDYNEQFF. CDR3 bases: TGTGCCAGCAGCCTCCTCAGGACTAGCGGGGGGAACGACTACAATGAGCAGTTCTTC.

This clone was counted only a few times. This chain connects TRBV4-3 to TRBJ2-5, with 12 bases lining up with TRBD2. This CDR3 contains 17 residues. With V trimmed by 4 bases and J by 4 bases, 10 bases remained unmatched. From germline, CDR1 is LGHNA and CDR2 YSLEER. The CDR3: CASSPLAGGPMGETQYF. The CDR3, as DNA: TGCGCCAGCAGCCCCCTAGCGGGGGGGCCTATGGGAGAGACCCAGTACTTC.

CDR3 sequence reads: CASSPLGGNTGELFF. CDR3 DNA: TGTGCCAGCAGCCCTTTGGGAGGAAACACCGGGGAGCTGTTTTTT. The V call is TRBV5-4, the J call TRBJ2-2; maybe TRBD2 (6 bases). There are 15 residues in the CDR3. The germline gives CDR1 SGHNT, CDR2 YYREEE (reference sequence). The ends were cut back, 4 bases at V and 2 bases at J, with 12 bases in the middle.

The rearrangement uses TRBV29-1 and TRBJ2-1, with TRBD2 matching 7 bases. Germline loops: CDR1 SQVTM, CDR2 ANQGSEA. The CDR3 has 12 residues. Losses at the gene ends were 8 bases for V and 10 bases for J; bases not matched to a gene: 11. The CDR3 protein is CSTGEGQREQFF. CDR3 nucleotides: TGCAGCACGGGGGAGGGGCAACGGGAGCAGTTCTTC.

This chain links TRBV5-1 with TRBJ2-2; 8 bases map to TRBD1. The length of the CDR3 is 18 residues. J lost 3 bases, V lost 5 bases, and 15 bases had no gene match. Germline V lookup: CDR1 SGHRS, CDR2 YFSETQ. The DNA of the CDR3 is TGCGCCAGCAGGGCTTGGATAACAGGGGGATTGCACACCGGGGAGCTGTTTTTT. Its protein product is CASRAWITGGLHTGELFF.

The chain recombines TRBV7-9 with TRBJ1-1; TRBD1 matches 7 bases. The CDR3 length is 16 residues. V lost 5 bases, J lost 0 bases, and 9 bases stayed unmatched. CDR1 SEHNR and CDR2 FQNEAQ come from the germline V gene (reference sequence). CDR3 protein: CASSPGTVTLNTEAFF. Here the CDR3 DNA reads TGTGCCAGCAGCCCCGGGACAGTTACTTTGAACACTGAAGCTTTCTTT.

The rearrangement uses TRBV6-6 and TRBJ1-4, with 8 nucleotides matching TRBD1. The CDR3 is 15 residues long. With V trimmed by 5 bases and J by 0 bases, 2 bases remained unmatched. CDR1 is MNHNY and CDR2 is SVGAGI in the germline V gene (reference sequence). The CDR3 is CASSDRGATNEKLFF. In nucleotides, the CDR3 is TGTGCCAGCAGTGACAGGGGTGCAACTAATGAAAAACTGTTTTTT.

This rearrangement joins TRBV18 to TRBJ1-3; unclear D gene. Trimming removed 4 bases at V and 0 bases at J, with 4 bases between. Germline lookup yields CDR1 KGHSH and CDR2 LQKENI. This CDR3 has 13 amino acids. The CDR3 nucleotides read TGTGCCAGCTCACTTCACTCTGGAAACACCATATATTTT. This gives the protein CASSLHSGNTIYF.

The chain combines TRBV19 with TRBJ2-4, with 7 positions matching TRBD2. The CDR3 has 15 amino acids. Unmatched junction bases numbered 6, after V lost 7 bases and J lost 0 bases. From germline, CDR1 is LNHDA and CDR2 SQIVND (reference sequence). The CDR3 DNA is TGTGCCAGTACGAAGGGCGGGGGAGCCAAAAACATTCAGTACTTC. Its protein product is CASTKGGGAKNIQYF.

This chain links TRBV11-2 with TRBJ1-6; 7 positions agree with TRBD1. With 6 bases clipped from V and 0 bases from J, the junction kept 11 bases outside the gene matches. CDR1 is SGHAT and CDR2 is FQNNGV in the germline V gene. The CDR3 totals 18 residues. CDR3 in amino acids: CASRQTGDPSSYNSPLHF. For the CDR3, the DNA is TGTGCCAGCAGACAAACAGGGGACCCAAGCTCCTATAATTCACCCCTCCACTTT.

The chain employs TRBV3-1 (or the pseudogene TRBV3-2) and TRBJ2-3, with D possibly being TRBD2 (6 bases). Trimming removed 4 bases from V and 1 base from J, with 12 bases in between. Germline CDR1 and CDR2: LGHDT and YNNKEL (reference sequence). This CDR3 region has 15 residues. CDR3 DNA: TGTGCCAGCAGCCTGGAGCGGGTAGGCACAGATACGCAGTATTTT. Its translation is CASSLERVGTDTQYF.

The chain is built from TRBV7-2 and TRBJ1-4; 7 nucleotides agree with TRBD1. The CDR3 is made up of 14 amino acids. The V gene's germline CDR1 is SGHTA and CDR2 FQGNSA. With V trimmed by 8 bases and J by 8 bases, 11 bases remained unmatched. CDR3 in amino acids: CASAVGGVVEKLFF. The CDR3 DNA follows: TGTGCCAGCGCCGTAGGGGGCGTCGTGGAAAAACTGTTTTTT.

This chain uses TRBV20-1 with TRBJ2-1, with 11 bases lining up with TRBD2. The junction had 2 bases not matched to a gene; V was cut back by 7 bases and J by 9 bases. This CDR3 is built from 11 residues. CDR1 and CDR2 (germline): DFQATT, SNEGSKA (reference sequence). The DNA of the CDR3 is TGCAGTGGGACTAGCGGGTTTGAGCAGTTCTTC. Translation gives CSGTSGFEQFF.

The chain links TRBV6-6 to TRBJ2-7, with D perhaps matching TRBD1 or TRBD2 (5 bases each). There are 13 residues in the CDR3. Germline V gene lookup returns CDR1 MNHNY and CDR2 SVGAGI (reference sequence). The V end lost 7 bases, the J end lost 5 bases, and 15 bases lay between the germline ends. CDR3 amino acids: CASTRAGTHEQYF. As DNA, the CDR3 is TGTGCCAGCACCAGGGCCGGGACCCACGAGCAGTACTTC.

This clone showed up just once. The genes are TRBV7-2 and TRBJ2-3, with a possible D match to TRBD1 (5 bases). Deletions cut 1 base from V and 1 base from J, with 9 bases between. The CDR3 is made up of 15 amino acids. CDR1 is SGHTA and CDR2 is FQGNSA in the germline V gene. The CDR3 region has the DNA TGTGCCAGCAGCTTAGTTTTACAGGGCACAGATACGCAGTATTTT. Residues: CASSLVLQGTDTQYF. Based on the CDR3 plus reference TRBV7-2 and TRBJ2-3, the full variable domain is GAGVSQSPSNKVTEKGKDVELRCDPISGHTALYWYRQSLGQGLEFLIYFQGNSAPDKSGLPSDRFSAERTGGSVSTLTIQRTQQEDSAVYLCASSLVLQGTDTQYFGPGTRLTVL.

J is TRBJ1-3 and V is TRBV7-9; D unresolved. CDR1 and CDR2 (germline): SEHNR, FQNEAQ (reference sequence). Trimming removed 3 bases from V and 0 bases from J, with 18 bases in between. CDR3 length: 18 residues. CDR3: CASSFYGGERSSGNTIYF. DNA for the CDR3: TGTGCCAGCAGCTTTTATGGCGGGGAGAGGTCCTCTGGAAACACCATATATTTT.

This chain connects TRBV6-5 to TRBJ1-1; D call uncertain. V was clipped by 4 bases and J by 4 bases, with 4 bases between them. CDR3 length: 11 amino acids. CDR1 is MNHEY and CDR2 is SVGAGI in the germline V gene. The CDR3 DNA reads as TGTGCCAGCAGTTTCAGCACTGAAGCTTTCTTT. Encoded protein: CASSFSTEAFF.

The rearrangement joins TRBV28 to TRBJ1-6, with 7 bases that match TRBD1. V shed 2 bases, J shed 7 bases, and the junction held 14 bases outside the gene matches. This CDR3 comprises 18 residues. CDR1 and CDR2 from the germline V gene are MDHEN and SYDVKM. The CDR3 region has the DNA TGTGCCAGCAGTTTAGTCTCCCATCGACAGGGTGGGAATTCACCCCTCCACTTT. Translation: CASSLVSHRQGGNSPLHF.

The CDR3 bases are TGCGCCAGCAGCCGCCTTCCCGGGACAGGGGGCTACGAGCAGTACTTC. Residues: CASSRLPGTGGYEQYF. This chain links TRBV4-1 with TRBJ2-7, with TRBD1 identical over 11 bases. CDR3 length equals 16 residues. Germline V gene sequence: CDR1 MGHRA, CDR2 YSYEKL. Trimming at V came to 4 bases and at J to 3 bases, leaving 8 bases not matched to a gene.

The rearrangement joins TRBV3-1 (or the pseudogene TRBV3-2) to TRBJ2-7; D may be TRBD2 (6 bases). V dropped 1 base and J dropped 5 bases, with 12 bases sitting between them. CDR1 and CDR2 from the germline V gene are LGHDT and YNNKEL (reference sequence). There are 14 residues in the CDR3. CDR3 loop: CASSQVGGQNEQYF. CDR3 in DNA: TGTGCCAGCAGCCAAGTTGGAGGGCAGAACGAGCAGTACTTC.

This chain joins TRBV20-1 and TRBJ1-1; no definite D call. V was clipped by 4 bases and J by 8 bases, with 8 bases between them. The CDR3 is made up of 10 amino acids. The germline V gene has CDR1 DFQATT and CDR2 SNEGSKA (reference sequence). CDR3 amino acids: CSATLGEAFF. CDR3 bases: TGCAGTGCTACGCTCGGCGAAGCTTTCTTT.

Turning to this clone: One end of the junction varies from germline; a read error may be responsible. This chain connects TRBV27 to TRBJ1-2; weak D call: TRBD1 (5 bases). The germline gives CDR1 MNHEY, CDR2 SMNVEV (reference sequence). The CDR3 spans 14 residues. The CDR3 loop reads CASSLSRGVNGYTF. Here the CDR3 DNA reads TGTGCCAGCAGTCTATCCCGGGGGGTAAACGGCTACACCTTC.

This chain connects TRBV5-1 to TRBJ2-2, with D possibly matching TRBD2 (5 bases). From germline, CDR1 is SGHRS and CDR2 YFSETQ. This CDR3 contains 14 residues. V was trimmed by 0 bases and J by 6 bases, leaving 9 bases between them. The CDR3: CASSLDGESGELFF. The CDR3 DNA follows: TGCGCCAGCAGCTTGGATGGGGAGTCCGGGGAGCTGTTTTTT.

The rearrangement uses TRBV25-1 and TRBJ1-4; D is uncertain. The CDR3 runs 15 residues. Between the trimmed V and J ends, which lost 6 bases and 8 bases, there was a span of 19 bases. CDR1 is MGHDK, CDR2 SYGVNS, per germline. This CDR3 is CASRGIRITGEKLFF. For the CDR3, the DNA is TGTGCCAGCAGGGGGATAAGGATTACCGGCGAAAAACTGTTTTTT. Combining the CDR3 with reference TRBV25-1 and TRBJ1-4 gives the whole variable domain EADIYQTPRYLVIGTGKKITLECSQTMGHDKMYWYQQDPGMELHLIHYSYGVNSTEKGDLSSESTVSRIRTEHFPLTLESARPSHTSQYLCASRGIRITGEKLFFGSGTQLSVL.

This chain connects TRBV4-1 to TRBJ1-2; 8 nucleotides match TRBD1. This CDR3 spans 17 amino acids. With V trimmed by 0 bases and J by 1 base, 7 bases remained unmatched. Per the germline V gene, CDR1 is MGHRA and CDR2 is YSYEKL. The CDR3 DNA reads as TGCGCCAGCAGCCAAGACCGGACAGGGAGGGATAACTATGGCTACACCTTC. Its protein is CASSQDRTGRDNYGYTF.

This clone came up a few times. This chain uses TRBV18 with TRBJ2-7; D remains ambiguous. Germline values: CDR1 KGHSH, CDR2 LQKENI. Trimming shortened V by 4 bases and J by 5 bases, and 15 bases separated the two germline ends. The length of the CDR3 is 14 residues. In nucleotides, the CDR3 is TGTGCCAGCTCACGAACCGACACTTCCGACGAGCAGTACTTC. Residues: CASSRTDTSDEQYF. Full variable domain (missing parts from reference TRBV18 and TRBJ2-7): NAGVMQNPRHLVRRRGQEARLRCSPMKGHSHVYWYRQLPEEGLKFMVYLQKENIIDESGMPKERFSAEFPKEGPSILRIQQVVRGDSAAYFCASSRTDTSDEQYFGPGTRLTVT.

This chain uses TRBV10-3 with TRBJ2-7; no clear D gene. Germline V gene sequence: CDR1 ENHRY, CDR2 SYGVKD. CDR3 size: 14 residues. The V and J ends lost 0 bases and 6 bases respectively, with 12 bases between them. The CDR3: CAISESIRVGEQYF. The DNA for the CDR3 is TGTGCCATCAGTGAGTCGATACGGGTGGGCGAGCAGTACTTC.

This clone turned up a few times. The chain has TRBV4-1 and TRBJ2-1; 9 bases match TRBD1. Trimming removed 3 bases from V and 12 bases from J; junction bases left unmatched: 9. The CDR3 consists of 14 residues. CDR1 is MGHRA and CDR2 is YSYEKL in the germline V gene. In DNA form, the CDR3 reads TGCGCCAGCAGCCAGGGACAGGGCCCTTCGAGGCAGTTCTTC. Its translation is CASSQGQGPSRQFF.

This clone appeared a single time. The chain links TRBV19 to TRBJ1-1; tentative D call: TRBD1 (6 bases). CDR1 and CDR2 (germline): LNHDA, SQIVND (reference sequence). This CDR3 spans 15 amino acids. The V gene lost 2 bases and the J gene lost 0 bases, with 10 bases spanning the gap. The CDR3 protein is CASSIFGTMNTEAFF. As DNA, the CDR3 is TGTGCCAGTAGTATATTTGGGACAATGAACACTGAAGCTTTCTTT.